Many counts were recorded for the clone carrying this T cell receptor (beta chain). The antigen remains undetermined. These data originate in a study of CD8 T cells in ankylosing spondylitis. Study-wide results and limits: Within ankylosing spondylitis blood, a TCR beta motif made up of eight or nine highly homologous variants appeared to be characteristic. Researchers report that disease-linked clones proved CD8+ and relatively rare in peripheral blood.

TCRdb independently ran MiXCR on the 5' RACE reads; one entry per CDR3 protein. The data show 200,000 to 250,000 distinct CDR3 sequences, roughly 24% seen once. J gave up 1 base and V 4 bases, and 7 bases lay outside the gene matches. Germline V gives CDR1 SGHVS, CDR2 FQNEAQ. CDR3 length: 17 residues. This clonotype was sampled from a male donor with ankylosing spondylitis or in good health (not recorded which). Sequencing was done on a sample of blood, either unsorted or a sorted T cell fraction (not recorded which). The chain links TRBV7-8 to TRBJ2-3, with 11 bases that match TRBD2. CDR3 sequence: CASSSRLAGGRTDTQYF. DNA of the CDR3: TGTGCCAGCAGCTCGAGGCTAGCGGGAGGCCGCACAGATACGCAGTATTTT.